These 29 T cell receptor beta chains originate from one sample sequenced in a study of long-term antiretroviral therapy in people with HIV. Samples were assayed with immunoSEQ v3.0 at survey level. Assay: immunoSEQ multiplex PCR; the TCRdb copy retains only in-frame clones and omits some. In the table there are 20,000 or so clones, roughly 86% of which are singletons. The sample was unsorted PBMCs, taken 4.4 years after starting antiretroviral therapy. The origin of the receptors is a man aged 25-45 years with HIV.

This clone has a single count. The chain recombines TRBV5-1 with TRBJ1-1; D remains ambiguous. Deletions cut 0 bases from V and 1 base from J, with 10 bases between. CDR3 size: 15 residues. Per the germline V gene, CDR1 is SGHRS and CDR2 is YFSETQ. This chain's CDR3 is CASSLGRSGNTEAFF. The CDR3 nucleotides are TGCGCCAGCAGCTTGGGACGGAGTGGGAACACTGAAGCTTTCTTT.

This sequence joins TRBV9 and TRBJ2-5; 14 positions agree with TRBD2. The CDR3 is 15 amino acids. Germline CDR1 reads SGDLS; CDR2 reads YYNGEE. With 5 bases clipped from V and 3 bases from J, the junction kept 3 bases outside the gene matches. The CDR3 nucleotides are TGTGCCAGCAGAACGGGACTAGCGGGGGAAGAGACCCAGTACTTC. It encodes CASRTGLAGEETQYF. The entire variable domain, with the rest obtained from reference TRBV9 and TRBJ2-5, is as follows: DSGVTQTPKHLITATGQRVTLRCSPRSGDLSVYWYQQSLDQGLQFLIQYYNGEERAKGNILERFSAQQFPDLHSELNLSSLELGDSALYFCASRTGLAGEETQYFGPGTRLLVL.

This clone was seen a few times. The chain has TRBV2 and TRBJ2-5, with D possibly being TRBD2 (5 bases). Trimming removed 4 bases from V and 5 bases from J, with 20 bases in between. This CDR3 has 16 residues. Germline V gene data show CDR1 as SNHLY and CDR2 as FYNNEI. CDR3 protein: CASSARRLAREETQYF. The CDR3 DNA reads TGTGCCAGCAGTGCCCGACGGCTAGCCCGAGAGGAGACCCAGTACTTC. The full variable domain, with the rest looked up from reference TRBV2 and TRBJ2-5, is EPEVTQTPSHQVTQMGQEVILRCVPISNHLYFYWYRQILGQKVEFLVSFYNNEISEKSEIFDDQFSVERPDGSNFTLKIRSTKLEDSAMYFCASSARRLAREETQYFGPGTRLLVL.

The chain recombines TRBV5-1 with TRBJ2-3; a weak D match, TRBD2 (5 bases). CDR1 is SGHRS and CDR2 is YFSETQ in the germline V gene. This CDR3 comprises 13 residues. Trimming took off 7 bases at V and 0 bases at J, with 9 bases between the two ends. The CDR3 protein is CASHGSSTDTQYF. In DNA, the CDR3 is TGCGCCAGCCATGGGAGCAGCACAGATACGCAGTATTTT. The whole variable domain, filled in from reference TRBV5-1 and TRBJ2-3, reads KAGVTQTPRYLIKTRGQQVTLSCSPISGHRSVSWYQQTPGQGLQFLFEYFSETQRNKGNFPGRFSGRQFSNSRSEMNVSTLELGDSALYLCASHGSSTDTQYFGPGTRLTVL.

The CDR3 reads CASSLGARLAGALGDEQFF. The CDR3 bases are TGCGCCAGCAGCTTGGGCGCGAGACTAGCGGGAGCCCTGGGGGATGAGCAGTTCTTC. V gene TRBV5-1 combines with J gene TRBJ2-1; 12 bases align to TRBD2. This CDR3 region has 19 residues. After removal of 0 bases from V and 8 bases from J, the junction contained 15 bases not matched to a gene. CDR1 and CDR2 from the germline V gene are SGHRS and YFSETQ.

This chain joins TRBV5-8 and TRBJ2-7, with TRBD1 matching over 10 bases. The trim removed 2 bases at V and 2 bases at J, leaving 10 bases unmatched. The CDR3 consists of 17 residues. Germline assignment: CDR1 SGHTS and CDR2 YDEGEE. The CDR3 loop reads CASSLSMGTGAAYEQYF. The CDR3 region has the DNA TGTGCCAGCAGCTTATCGATGGGGACAGGGGCCGCCTACGAGCAGTACTTC.

CDR3 nucleotides: TGCGCCAGCAGCCCAGGACAGGGGGCGCCCGGTGAGCAGTTCTTC. This codes for CASSPGQGAPGEQFF. The chain links TRBV5-1 to TRBJ2-1; TRBD1 matches at 11 bases. Unmatched junction bases numbered 9, after V lost 4 bases and J lost 9 bases. Germline loops: CDR1 SGHRS, CDR2 YFSETQ. The CDR3 extends over 15 amino acids.

This chain uses TRBV5-5 with TRBJ2-3; a possible D gene is TRBD2 (6 bases). Deletions cut 3 bases from V and 3 bases from J, with 14 bases between. The CDR3 is made up of 15 amino acids. Looked up from germline, CDR1 is SGHKS and CDR2 is YYEKEE (reference sequence). Here the CDR3 reads CASSWGRELTDTQYF. CDR3 DNA: TGTGCCAGCAGCTGGGGACGGGAGTTAACAGATACGCAGTATTTT.

This chain joins TRBV5-1 and TRBJ2-3; D perhaps matches TRBD2 (6 bases). V shed 4 bases and J shed 1 base, with 25 bases lying between them. The germline CDR1 and CDR2 sequences are SGHRS and YFSETQ. This CDR3 comprises 19 residues. CDR3 nucleotides: TGCGCCAGCAGCCCTCCCTTCCGTTCAGGGCGGAGGGGCACAGATACGCAGTATTTT. It encodes CASSPPFRSGRRGTDTQYF.

This chain links TRBV28 with TRBJ1-5; 11 bases align to TRBD1. Trimming cost V 3 bases and J 9 bases; bases outside gene matches: 10. The CDR3 totals 16 residues. Germline V gene sequence: CDR1 MDHEN, CDR2 SYDVKM. CDR3 sequence reads: CASSFRTGGFVPPQHF. The DNA of the CDR3 is TGTGCCAGCAGTTTCCGGACAGGGGGCTTCGTTCCGCCCCAGCATTTT.

The gene calls are TRBV18 and TRBJ1-1, with no clear D. There are 13 residues in the CDR3. Deletions cut 7 bases from V and 1 base from J, with 10 bases between. Germline V gene sequence: CDR1 KGHSH, CDR2 LQKENI. CDR3 bases: TGTGCCAGCTGCTCGGGCGGGAACACTGAAGCTTTCTTT. Amino acid sequence: CASCSGGNTEAFF.

The chain combines TRBV27 with TRBJ1-1, with D maybe TRBD1 (5 bases). V gave up 6 bases and J gave up 1 base, with 15 bases separating them. The CDR3 totals 15 residues. Per germline, CDR1 MNHEY and CDR2 SMNVEV (reference sequence). Here the CDR3 reads CASSLAGTANTEAFF. The CDR3 coding sequence is TGTGCCAGCAGCCTCGCGGGGACGGCGAACACTGAAGCTTTCTTT.

This sequence joins TRBV28 and TRBJ2-7, with D hard to call. Trimming left V 5 bases short and J 4 bases short, with 6 bases between. The CDR3 contains 11 residues. CDR1 MDHEN and CDR2 SYDVKM come from the germline V gene. The DNA for the CDR3 is TGTGCCAGCAGTCAGGCGTACGAGCAGTACTTC. This sequence encodes CASSQAYEQYF.

The genes are TRBV18 and TRBJ2-7; D call uncertain. Trimming stripped 3 bases from V and 2 bases from J, with 8 bases between. Germline CDR1 and CDR2: KGHSH and LQKENI. The CDR3 extends over 13 amino acids. CDR3 protein: CASSPADTYEQYF. CDR3 in DNA: TGTGCCAGCTCACCGGCAGACACCTACGAGCAGTACTTC.

This chain uses TRBV18 with TRBJ1-2; the D gene is possibly TRBD1 (5 bases). V lost 3 bases, J lost 3 bases, and 14 bases lay in between. This CDR3 has 15 amino acids. Germline CDR1 reads KGHSH; CDR2 reads LQKENI. The CDR3 reads CASSPASRGDYGYTF. The CDR3 nucleotides are TGTGCCAGCTCACCTGCGTCCCGGGGCGACTATGGCTACACCTTC.

The rearrangement links TRBV10-3 to TRBJ2-1; D perhaps matches TRBD1 (5 bases). This CDR3 is 14 amino acids long. CDR1 ENHRY and CDR2 SYGVKD come from the germline V gene. V lost 3 bases and J lost 7, with 13 bases in between. In DNA, the CDR3 is TGTGCCATCAGTGAACAGGACATCGGTAATGAGCAGTTCTTC. Translation: CAISEQDIGNEQFF.

There are a few counts of this clone. The CDR3 nucleotides are TGTGCCAGTAGCTGGACTGCCTCCGGGGACGAGCAGTACTTC. This gives the protein CASSWTASGDEQYF. This sequence joins TRBV19 and TRBJ2-7, with a possible D match to TRBD2 (5 bases). V was clipped by 6 bases and J by 5 bases, with 17 bases between them. The germline V gene encodes CDR1 LNHDA and CDR2 SQIVND (reference sequence). The CDR3 is made up of 14 amino acids.

The gene calls are TRBV27 and TRBJ2-1, with D uncertain. The CDR3 sequence is 16 residues long. V was trimmed by 5 bases and J by 7 bases, leaving 21 bases between them. Germline CDR1 reads MNHEY; CDR2 reads SMNVEV (reference sequence). The DNA of the CDR3 is TGTGCCAGCAGTCTCTCTTGGACCCAAGGGTGGAATGAGCAGTTCTTC. Translation: CASSLSWTQGWNEQFF.

This clone has just one count. CDR3 sequence reads: CASRERNTEAFF. The CDR3 DNA sequence: TGTGCCAGCAGAGAACGGAACACTGAAGCTTTCTTT. V usage is TRBV6-5 and J usage is TRBJ1-1; D not certain. Germline-derived CDR1 and CDR2 are MNHEY and SVGAGI. Trimming shortened V by 6 bases and J by 1 base, and 6 bases separated the two germline ends. The CDR3 loop spans 12 amino acids.

J is TRBJ1-5 and V is TRBV27, with D possibly being TRBD1 (5 bases). Trimming pared 6 bases from V and 4 bases from J, leaving 13 bases between. The CDR3 extends over 14 amino acids. Germline-derived CDR1 and CDR2 are MNHEY and SMNVEV (reference sequence). CDR3 residues: CASSAVGGNQPQHF. Written as DNA, the CDR3 is TGTGCCAGCAGCGCAGTGGGGGGTAATCAGCCCCAGCATTTT.

This clone was observed once. The chain is built from TRBV6-1 and TRBJ1-2; maybe TRBD1 (5 bases). Deletions cut 8 bases from V and 3 bases from J, with 13 bases between. The CDR3 extends over 13 amino acids. CDR1 MNHNS and CDR2 SASEGT come from the germline V gene. Written as DNA, the CDR3 is TGTGCCAGCCGGGATTTGGGGGACTATGGCTACACCTTC. Translation: CASRDLGDYGYTF.

The chain has TRBV2 and TRBJ2-2, with a tentative D call TRBD1 (7 bases). This CDR3 is built from 13 residues. V lost 9 bases to trimming and J lost 5 bases, with 13 bases between them. Germline V gene lookup returns CDR1 SNHLY and CDR2 FYNNEI. In DNA, the CDR3 is TGTGCCAGTGCACAGGGGAGGACCGGGGAGCTGTTTTTT. The encoded protein is CASAQGRTGELFF.

This clone was seen a single time. The chain is built from TRBV18 and TRBJ1-5; tentative D call: TRBD1 (5 bases). Per germline, CDR1 KGHSH and CDR2 LQKENI. V was trimmed by 3 bases and J by 5 bases, leaving 20 bases between them. The CDR3 is 17 amino acids. CDR3: CASSPGQRGSIDQPQHF. CDR3 nucleotides: TGTGCCAGCTCACCGGGGCAGCGAGGGAGCATAGATCAGCCCCAGCATTTT. The full variable domain, with the rest looked up from reference TRBV18 and TRBJ1-5, is NAGVMQNPRHLVRRRGQEARLRCSPMKGHSHVYWYRQLPEEGLKFMVYLQKENIIDESGMPKERFSAEFPKEGPSILRIQQVVRGDSAAYFCASSPGQRGSIDQPQHFGDGTRLSIL.

This chain connects TRBV7-3 to TRBJ2-7; TRBD1 agrees at 7 bases. This CDR3 region has 13 residues. Looked up from germline, CDR1 is SGHTA and CDR2 is FQGTGA. V was pared by 4 bases and J by 3 bases, with 3 bases of the junction left unmatched. CDR3 sequence: CASSSGQDYEQYF. The CDR3 coding sequence is TGTGCCAGCAGCTCAGGACAGGACTACGAGCAGTACTTC.

The chain carries TRBV28 and TRBJ1-5; no definite D call. The CDR3 loop spans 11 amino acids. Germline V lookup: CDR1 MDHEN, CDR2 SYDVKM. V gave up 9 bases and J gave up 12 bases, with 15 bases separating them. The CDR3 DNA reads as TGTGCCAGTTCCCAAGGTGGCAGCCAGCATTTT. Translating it yields CASSQGGSQHF. The full variable domain, rest sourced from reference TRBV28 and TRBJ1-5, is DVKVTQSSRYLVKRTGEKVFLECVQDMDHENMFWYRQDPGLGLRLIYFSYDVKMKEKGDIPEGYSVSREKKERFSLILESASTNQTSMYLCASSQGGSQHFGDGTRLSIL.

The chain couples TRBV5-6 to TRBJ2-1; D is possibly TRBD2 (6 bases). Trimming took off 3 bases at V and 7 bases at J, with 14 bases between the two ends. CDR3 length equals 14 residues. Per the germline V gene, CDR1 is SGHDT and CDR2 is YYEEEE. The CDR3 region has the DNA TGTGCCAGCAGCTGGAGGGGTACAAGAAATGAGCAGTTCTTC. Translating it yields CASSWRGTRNEQFF.

This clone was seen once. The rearrangement links TRBV28 to TRBJ1-1; D is possibly TRBD1 (5 bases). V was pared by 5 bases and J by 4 bases, with 14 bases between. CDR1 MDHEN and CDR2 SYDVKM come from the germline V gene. This CDR3 region has 14 residues. The CDR3 loop is CASSAGAGSTEAFF. The CDR3 nucleotides are TGTGCCAGCAGTGCCGGGGCCGGGAGCACTGAAGCTTTCTTT.

This clone was counted between two and nine times. V usage is TRBV5-5 and J usage is TRBJ1-2, with a tentative D call TRBD1 (5 bases). The V gene's germline CDR1 is SGHKS and CDR2 YYEKEE (reference sequence). This CDR3 comprises 12 residues. Trimming took 4 bases from V and 8 from J, leaving 12 bases between them. The CDR3 here is CASSPGTWGYTF. The DNA for the CDR3 is TGTGCCAGCAGCCCGGGGACTTGGGGCTACACCTTC. The whole variable domain, remainder taken from reference TRBV5-5 and TRBJ1-2, is DAGVTQSPTHLIKTRGQQVTLRCSPISGHKSVSWYQQVLGQGPQFIFQYYEKEERGRGNFPDRFSARQFPNYSSELNVNALLLGDSALYLCASSPGTWGYTFGSGTRLTVV.

V usage is TRBV28 and J usage is TRBJ1-3; a possible D gene is TRBD1 (6 bases). V was cut by 4 bases and J by 0 bases, with 7 bases left in between. Germline V gene sequence: CDR1 MDHEN, CDR2 SYDVKM. CDR3 length: 14 amino acids. CDR3 residues: CASSWDTSGNTIYF. DNA for the CDR3: TGTGCCAGCAGTTGGGACACCTCTGGAAACACCATATATTTT.